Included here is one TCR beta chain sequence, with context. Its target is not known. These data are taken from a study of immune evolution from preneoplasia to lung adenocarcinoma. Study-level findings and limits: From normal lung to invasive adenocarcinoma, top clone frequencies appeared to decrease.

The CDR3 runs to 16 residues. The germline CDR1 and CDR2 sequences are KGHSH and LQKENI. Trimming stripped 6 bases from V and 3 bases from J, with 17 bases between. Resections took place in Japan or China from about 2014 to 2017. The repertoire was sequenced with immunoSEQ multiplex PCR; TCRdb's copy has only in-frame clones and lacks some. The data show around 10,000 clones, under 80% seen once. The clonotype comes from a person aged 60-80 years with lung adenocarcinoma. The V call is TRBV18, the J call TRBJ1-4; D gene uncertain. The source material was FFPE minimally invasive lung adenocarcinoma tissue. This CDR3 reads CASSPASTGANEKLFF. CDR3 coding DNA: TGTGCCAGCTCCCCGGCCTCGACTGGCGCTAATGAAAAACTGTTTTTT.